This TCR beta chain originates from a study of OX40 agonist ivuxolimab in advanced cancers. Study summary: Patients received ivuxolimab, an agonistic anti-OX40 (CD134) antibody.

Patients were excluded for autoimmune disease history or systemic immunosuppression. This clone was recorded a few times. What it binds is not known. Study conclusions and caveats: The specificity for antigen of the expanded peripheral T cells was not determined.

Repertoires were generated with immunoSEQ multiplex PCR, while TCRdb's copy carries only in-frame clones and drops some. The table records about 7,300 clones, 75% to 90% of them present only once. The TCR sequence derives from an adult with an advanced solid tumor such as melanoma, head and neck, liver or kidney cancer. Sequenced here: CD4+ or CD8+ T cells sorted from blood, sampled in a trial of the OX40 agonist ivuxolimab.

The CDR3 protein is CASSLWGTDTQYF. In DNA, the CDR3 is TGTGCCAGCAGCTTGTGGGGCACAGATACGCAGTATTTT. The chain has TRBV7-9 and TRBJ2-3; no clear D gene. The V gene lost 3 bases and the J gene lost 1 base, with 5 bases spanning the gap. Germline-derived CDR1 and CDR2 are SEHNR and FQNEAQ (reference sequence). This CDR3 is built from 13 residues.